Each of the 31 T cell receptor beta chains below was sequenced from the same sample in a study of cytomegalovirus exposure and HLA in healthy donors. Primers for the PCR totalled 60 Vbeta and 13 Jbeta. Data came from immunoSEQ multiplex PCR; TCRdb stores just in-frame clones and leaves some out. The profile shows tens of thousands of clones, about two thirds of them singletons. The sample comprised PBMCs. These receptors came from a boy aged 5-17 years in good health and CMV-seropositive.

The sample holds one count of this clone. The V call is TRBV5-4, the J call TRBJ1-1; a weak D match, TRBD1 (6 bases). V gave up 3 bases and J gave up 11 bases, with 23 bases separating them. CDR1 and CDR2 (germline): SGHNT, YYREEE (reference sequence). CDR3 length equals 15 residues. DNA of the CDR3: TGTGCCAGCAGCTCGGGGATACAGGGCCGAACTAGTGCTTTCTTT. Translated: CASSSGIQGRTSAFF.

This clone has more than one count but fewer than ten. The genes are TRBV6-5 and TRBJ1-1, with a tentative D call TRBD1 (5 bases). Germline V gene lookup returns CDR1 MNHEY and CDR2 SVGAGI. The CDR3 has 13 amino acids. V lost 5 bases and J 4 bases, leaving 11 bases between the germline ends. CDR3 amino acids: CASSRQLSTEAFF. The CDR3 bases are TGTGCCAGCAGTCGACAGTTAAGCACTGAAGCTTTCTTT.

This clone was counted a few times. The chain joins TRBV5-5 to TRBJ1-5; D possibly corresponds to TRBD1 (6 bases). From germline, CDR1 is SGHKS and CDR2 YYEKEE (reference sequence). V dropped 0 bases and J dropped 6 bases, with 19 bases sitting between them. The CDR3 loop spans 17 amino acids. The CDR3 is CASSLGQAPEKSQPQHF. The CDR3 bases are TGTGCCAGCAGCTTGGGACAGGCCCCCGAGAAAAGTCAGCCCCAGCATTTT.

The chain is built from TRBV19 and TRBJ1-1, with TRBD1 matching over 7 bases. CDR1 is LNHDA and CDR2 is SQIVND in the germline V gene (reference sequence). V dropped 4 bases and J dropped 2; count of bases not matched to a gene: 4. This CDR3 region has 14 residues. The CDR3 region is CASSRDSQNTEAFF. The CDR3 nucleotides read TGTGCCAGTAGTAGGGACAGTCAAAACACTGAAGCTTTCTTT.

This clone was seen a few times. In nucleotides, the CDR3 is TGTGCCAGCAGCCTCTCGGGGACAGGGGTCCTTCGGCAGTACTTC. Its protein is CASSLSGTGVLRQYF. The J gene is TRBJ2-7, the V gene TRBV2; the match to TRBD1 covers 10 bases. V was pared by 6 bases and J by 9 bases, with 14 bases of the junction left unmatched. This CDR3 region has 15 residues. CDR1 and CDR2 from the germline V gene are SNHLY and FYNNEI.

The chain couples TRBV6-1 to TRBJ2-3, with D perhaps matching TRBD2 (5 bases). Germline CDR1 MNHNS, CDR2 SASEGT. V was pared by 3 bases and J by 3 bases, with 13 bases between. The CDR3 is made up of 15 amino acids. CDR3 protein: CASSETRRGTDTQYF. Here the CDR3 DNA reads TGTGCCAGCAGTGAGACCAGACGAGGGACAGATACGCAGTATTTT.

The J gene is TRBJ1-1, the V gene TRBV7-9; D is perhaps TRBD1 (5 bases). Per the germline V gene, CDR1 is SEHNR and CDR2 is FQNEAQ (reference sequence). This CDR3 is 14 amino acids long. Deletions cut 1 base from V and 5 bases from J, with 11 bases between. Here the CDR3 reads CASSLETRGTEAFF. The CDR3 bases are TGTGCCAGCAGCTTAGAGACACGGGGGACTGAAGCTTTCTTT.

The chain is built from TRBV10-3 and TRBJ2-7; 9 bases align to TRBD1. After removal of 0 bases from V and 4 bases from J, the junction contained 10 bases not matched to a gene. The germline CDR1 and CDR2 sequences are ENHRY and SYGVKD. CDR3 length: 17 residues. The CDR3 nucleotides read TGTGCCATCAGTGAGTCGAGTTCGGGACAGGGTATTTACGAGCAGTACTTC. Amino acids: CAISESSSGQGIYEQYF.

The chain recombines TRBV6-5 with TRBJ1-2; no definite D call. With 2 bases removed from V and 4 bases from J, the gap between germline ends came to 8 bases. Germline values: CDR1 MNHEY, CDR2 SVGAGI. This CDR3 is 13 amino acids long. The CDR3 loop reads CASSYPGSYGYTF. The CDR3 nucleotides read TGTGCCAGCAGTTACCCCGGGTCCTATGGCTACACCTTC.

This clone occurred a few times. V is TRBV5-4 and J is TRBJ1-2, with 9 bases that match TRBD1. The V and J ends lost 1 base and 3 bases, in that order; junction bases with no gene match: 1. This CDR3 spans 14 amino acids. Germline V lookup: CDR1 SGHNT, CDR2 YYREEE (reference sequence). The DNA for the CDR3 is TGTGCCAGCAGCTTGTGGGACAGGGACTATGGCTACACCTTC. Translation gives CASSLWDRDYGYTF.

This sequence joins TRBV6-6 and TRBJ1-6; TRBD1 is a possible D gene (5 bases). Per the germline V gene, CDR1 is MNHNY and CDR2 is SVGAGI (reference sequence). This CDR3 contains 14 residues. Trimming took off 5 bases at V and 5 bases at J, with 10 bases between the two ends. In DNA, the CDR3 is TGTGCCAGCAGTGACGACAGCGATAATTCACCCCTCCACTTT. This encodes CASSDDSDNSPLHF.

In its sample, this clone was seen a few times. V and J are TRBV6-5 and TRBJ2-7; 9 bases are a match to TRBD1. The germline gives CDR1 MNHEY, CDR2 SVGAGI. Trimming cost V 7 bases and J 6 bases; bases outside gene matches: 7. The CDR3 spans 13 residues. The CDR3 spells CASIRQGGGEQYF. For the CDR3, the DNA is TGTGCCAGCATTCGACAGGGGGGGGGCGAGCAGTACTTC.

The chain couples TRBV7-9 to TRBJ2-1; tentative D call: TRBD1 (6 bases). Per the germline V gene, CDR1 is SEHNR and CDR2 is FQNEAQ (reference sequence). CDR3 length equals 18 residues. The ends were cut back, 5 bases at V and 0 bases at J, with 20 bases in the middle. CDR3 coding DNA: TGTGCCAGCAGCCCTCCATTCAGGGGACCCGTCTCCTACAATGAGCAGTTCTTC. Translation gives CASSPPFRGPVSYNEQFF.

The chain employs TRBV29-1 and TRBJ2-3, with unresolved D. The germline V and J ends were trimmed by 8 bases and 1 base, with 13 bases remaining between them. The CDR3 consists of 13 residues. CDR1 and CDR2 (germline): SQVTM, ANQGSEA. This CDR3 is CSHPQVGTDTQYF. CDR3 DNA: TGCAGCCACCCCCAGGTCGGCACAGATACGCAGTATTTT.

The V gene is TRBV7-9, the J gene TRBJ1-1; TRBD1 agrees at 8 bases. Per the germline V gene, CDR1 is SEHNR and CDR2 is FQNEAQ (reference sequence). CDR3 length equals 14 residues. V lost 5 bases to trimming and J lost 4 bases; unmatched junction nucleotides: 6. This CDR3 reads CASSGQGYATEAFF. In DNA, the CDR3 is TGTGCCAGCAGCGGACAGGGTTATGCCACTGAAGCTTTCTTT.

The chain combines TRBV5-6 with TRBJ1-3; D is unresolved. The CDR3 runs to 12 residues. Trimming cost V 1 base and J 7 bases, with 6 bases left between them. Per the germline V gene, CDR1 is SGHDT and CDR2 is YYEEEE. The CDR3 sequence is CASSLRQNTIYF. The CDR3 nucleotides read TGTGCCAGCAGCTTGCGTCAGAACACCATATATTTT.

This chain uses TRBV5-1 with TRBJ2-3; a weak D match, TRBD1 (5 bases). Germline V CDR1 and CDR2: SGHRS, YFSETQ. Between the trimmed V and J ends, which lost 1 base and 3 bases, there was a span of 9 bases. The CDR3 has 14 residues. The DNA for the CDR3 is TGCGCCAGCAGCTTGCAAGGGGATACAGATACGCAGTATTTT. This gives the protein CASSLQGDTDTQYF.

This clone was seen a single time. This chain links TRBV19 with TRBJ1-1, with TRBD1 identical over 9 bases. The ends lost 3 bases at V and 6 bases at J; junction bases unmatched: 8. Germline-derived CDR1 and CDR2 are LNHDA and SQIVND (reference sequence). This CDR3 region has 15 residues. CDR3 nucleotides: TGTGCCAGTAGTATGGGACAGGGAACTTACCCTGAAGCTTTCTTT. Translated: CASSMGQGTYPEAFF. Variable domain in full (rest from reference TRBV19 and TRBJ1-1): DGGITQSPKYLFRKEGQNVTLSCEQNLNHDAMYWYRQDPGQGLRLIYYSQIVNDFQKGDIAEGYSVSREKKESFPLTVTSAQKNPTAFYLCASSMGQGTYPEAFFGQGTRLTVV.

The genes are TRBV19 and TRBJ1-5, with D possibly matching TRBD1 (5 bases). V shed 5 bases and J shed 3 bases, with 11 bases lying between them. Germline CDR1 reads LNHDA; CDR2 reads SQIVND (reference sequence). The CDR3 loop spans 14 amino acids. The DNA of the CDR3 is TGTGCCAGTAGTGGAGGGGTACCCAATCAGCCCCAGCATTTT. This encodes CASSGGVPNQPQHF.

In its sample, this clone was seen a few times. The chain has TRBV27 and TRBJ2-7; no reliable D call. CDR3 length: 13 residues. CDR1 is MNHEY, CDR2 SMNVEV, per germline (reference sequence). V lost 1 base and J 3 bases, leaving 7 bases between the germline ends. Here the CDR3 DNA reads TGTGCCAGCAGTTTATTACAGAACTACGAGCAGTACTTC. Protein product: CASSLLQNYEQYF.

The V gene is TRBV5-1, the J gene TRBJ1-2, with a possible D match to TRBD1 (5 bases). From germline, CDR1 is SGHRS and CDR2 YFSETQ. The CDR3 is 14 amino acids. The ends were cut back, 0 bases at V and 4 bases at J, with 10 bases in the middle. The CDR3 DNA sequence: TGCGCCAGCAGCTTGGGACAGAATCTCTATGGCTACACCTTC. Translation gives CASSLGQNLYGYTF.

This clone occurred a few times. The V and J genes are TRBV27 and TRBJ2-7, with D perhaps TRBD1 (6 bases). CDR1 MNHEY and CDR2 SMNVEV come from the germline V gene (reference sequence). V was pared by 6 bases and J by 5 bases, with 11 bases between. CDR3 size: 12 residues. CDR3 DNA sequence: TGTGCCAGCAGCAGGGGTGGGGACGAGCAGTACTTC. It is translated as CASSRGGDEQYF.

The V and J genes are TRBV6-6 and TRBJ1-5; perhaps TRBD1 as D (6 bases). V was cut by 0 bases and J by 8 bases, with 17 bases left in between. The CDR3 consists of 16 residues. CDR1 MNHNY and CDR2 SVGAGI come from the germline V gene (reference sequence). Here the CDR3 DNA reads TGTGCCAGCAGTTACTCAGTGGACAGACCGATCGAGCCCCAGCATTTT. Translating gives CASSYSVDRPIEPQHF.

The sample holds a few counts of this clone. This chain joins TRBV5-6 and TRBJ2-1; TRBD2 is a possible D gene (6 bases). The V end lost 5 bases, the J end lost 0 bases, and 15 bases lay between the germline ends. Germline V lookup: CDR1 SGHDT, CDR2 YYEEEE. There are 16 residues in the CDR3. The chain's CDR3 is CASRSIAESSYNEQFF. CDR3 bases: TGTGCCAGCAGGTCGATAGCGGAAAGCTCCTACAATGAGCAGTTCTTC.

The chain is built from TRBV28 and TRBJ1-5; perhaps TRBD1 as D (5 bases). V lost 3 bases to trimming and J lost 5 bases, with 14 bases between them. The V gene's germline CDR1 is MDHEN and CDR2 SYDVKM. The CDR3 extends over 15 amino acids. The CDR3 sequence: CASSLGGGPHQPQHF. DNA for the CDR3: TGTGCCAGCAGTTTGGGCGGGGGTCCTCATCAGCCCCAGCATTTT. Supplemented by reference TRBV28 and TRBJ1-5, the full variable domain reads DVKVTQSSRYLVKRTGEKVFLECVQDMDHENMFWYRQDPGLGLRLIYFSYDVKMKEKGDIPEGYSVSREKKERFSLILESASTNQTSMYLCASSLGGGPHQPQHFGDGTRLSIL.

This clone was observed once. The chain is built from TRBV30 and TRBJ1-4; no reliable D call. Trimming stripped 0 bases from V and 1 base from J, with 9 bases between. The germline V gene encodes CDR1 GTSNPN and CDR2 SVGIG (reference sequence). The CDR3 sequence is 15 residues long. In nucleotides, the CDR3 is TGTGCCTGGAGTGTAGCCCGGTTAACTAATGAAAAACTGTTTTTT. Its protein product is CAWSVARLTNEKLFF.

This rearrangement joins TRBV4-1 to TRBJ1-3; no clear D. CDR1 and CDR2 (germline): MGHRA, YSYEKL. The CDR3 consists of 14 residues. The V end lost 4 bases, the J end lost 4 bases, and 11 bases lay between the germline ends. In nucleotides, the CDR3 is TGCGCCAGCAGCCCTAAGAATACCGGAAACACCATATATTTT. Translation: CASSPKNTGNTIYF.

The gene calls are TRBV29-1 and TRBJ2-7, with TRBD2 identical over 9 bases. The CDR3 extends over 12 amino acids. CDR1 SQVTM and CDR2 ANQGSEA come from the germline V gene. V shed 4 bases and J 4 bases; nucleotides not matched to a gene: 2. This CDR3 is CSVGTSGYEQYF. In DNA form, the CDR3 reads TGCAGCGTTGGCACTAGCGGGTACGAGCAGTACTTC.

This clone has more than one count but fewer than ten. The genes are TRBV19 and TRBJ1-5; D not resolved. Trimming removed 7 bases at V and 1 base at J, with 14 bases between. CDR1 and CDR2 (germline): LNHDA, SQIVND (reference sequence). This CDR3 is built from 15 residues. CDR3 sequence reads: CASTPGVLSNQPQHF. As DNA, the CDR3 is TGTGCCAGTACCCCGGGAGTCTTAAGCAATCAGCCCCAGCATTTT.

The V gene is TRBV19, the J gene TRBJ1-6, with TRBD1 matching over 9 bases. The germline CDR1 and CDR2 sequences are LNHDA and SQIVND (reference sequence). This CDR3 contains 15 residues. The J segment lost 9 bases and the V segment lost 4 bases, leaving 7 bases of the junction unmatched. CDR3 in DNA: TGTGCCAGTAGTACACCGGGACAGGGTGGTTCACCCCTCCACTTT. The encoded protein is CASSTPGQGGSPLHF. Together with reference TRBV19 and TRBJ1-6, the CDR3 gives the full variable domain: DGGITQSPKYLFRKEGQNVTLSCEQNLNHDAMYWYRQDPGQGLRLIYYSQIVNDFQKGDIAEGYSVSREKKESFPLTVTSAQKNPTAFYLCASSTPGQGGSPLHFGNGTRLTVT.

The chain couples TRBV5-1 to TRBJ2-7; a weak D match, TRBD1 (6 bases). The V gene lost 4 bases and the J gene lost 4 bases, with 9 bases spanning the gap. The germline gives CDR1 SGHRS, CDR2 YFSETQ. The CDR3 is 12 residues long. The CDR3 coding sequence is TGCGCCAGCAGCCGTCAGGGGTACGAGCAGTACTTC. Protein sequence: CASSRQGYEQYF.